A single sample is the source of the 27 T cell receptor beta chains below, sequenced in a study of T cell responses to AZD1222 COVID-19 vaccine. Sequenced by immunoSEQ multiplex PCR; TCRdb stores in-frame clones only, minus some. The profile shows about 84,000 clones, around nine tenths of them singletons. The sample was peripheral blood, taken 28 days after the second AZD1222 dose. All receptors come from an adult who received the AZD1222 COVID-19 vaccine.

J is TRBJ1-1 and V is TRBV5-1; TRBD1 agrees at 8 bases. The CDR3 consists of 14 residues. Trimming at V came to 8 bases and at J to 1 base, leaving 7 bases not matched to a gene. Per germline, CDR1 SGHRS and CDR2 YFSETQ. The CDR3 region is CASGTGGGNTEAFF. The CDR3, as DNA: TGCGCCAGTGGGACAGGAGGGGGGAACACTGAAGCTTTCTTT.

The rearrangement uses TRBV7-2 and TRBJ2-7, with 13 bases lining up with TRBD2. Trimming removed 1 base from V and 9 bases from J; junction bases left unmatched: 9. The CDR3 spans 16 residues. CDR1 is SGHTA and CDR2 is FQGNSA in the germline V gene. The CDR3 sequence: CASSLDSLAGGPRQYF. As DNA, the CDR3 is TGTGCCAGCAGCTTAGACTCACTAGCGGGAGGGCCTCGGCAGTACTTC. The entire variable domain, with the rest obtained from reference TRBV7-2 and TRBJ2-7, is as follows: GAGVSQSPSNKVTEKGKDVELRCDPISGHTALYWYRQSLGQGLEFLIYFQGNSAPDKSGLPSDRFSAERTGGSVSTLTIQRTQQEDSAVYLCASSLDSLAGGPRQYFGPGTRLTVT.

The V gene is TRBV5-1, the J gene TRBJ2-2; 15 bases align to TRBD2. CDR1 SGHRS and CDR2 YFSETQ come from the germline V gene. V was clipped by 7 bases and J by 0 bases; unmatched bases: 4. CDR3 size: 17 residues. This chain's CDR3 is CASARTSGGANTGELFF. The CDR3 DNA is TGCGCCAGCGCGAGGACTAGCGGGGGGGCGAACACCGGGGAGCTGTTTTTT.

J is TRBJ2-1 and V is TRBV11-2; TRBD2 might be the D (6 bases). V lost 6 bases and J 5 bases, leaving 14 bases between the germline ends. Germline-derived CDR1 and CDR2 are SGHAT and FQNNGV. This CDR3 is built from 14 residues. The CDR3: CASRLHLANNEQFF. CDR3 sequence (DNA): TGTGCCAGCAGACTTCACCTAGCGAACAATGAGCAGTTCTTC.

The chain carries TRBV2 and TRBJ1-2; D may be TRBD1 (5 bases). This CDR3 is 14 amino acids long. The V end was cut by 1 base, the J end by 7 bases, with 13 bases between. CDR1 and CDR2 (germline): SNHLY, FYNNEI. CDR3: CASSEVGPIGGYTF. The CDR3 DNA is TGTGCCAGCAGTGAAGTGGGGCCAATCGGTGGCTACACCTTC.

J is TRBJ1-2 and V is TRBV20-1, with no clear D. The CDR3 contains 10 residues. V gave up 2 bases and J gave up 8 bases, with 6 bases separating them. Germline V lookup: CDR1 DFQATT, CDR2 SNEGSKA (reference sequence). For the CDR3, the DNA is TGCAGTGCTAGATACCAGGGCTACACCTTC. Amino acid sequence: CSARYQGYTF.

V and J are TRBV25-1 and TRBJ1-2; TRBD1 agrees at 7 bases. The CDR3 spans 15 residues. After removal of 4 bases from V and 4 bases from J, the junction contained 9 bases not matched to a gene. Germline V gene lookup returns CDR1 MGHDK and CDR2 SYGVNS. CDR3 DNA: TGTGCCAGCAGTGCAGGGGGGGCCTCTAGCTATGGCTACACCTTC. Protein product: CASSAGGASSYGYTF.

The rearrangement uses TRBV7-3 and TRBJ2-7; TRBD1 matches 11 bases. CDR3 length: 15 residues. Per germline, CDR1 SGHTA and CDR2 FQGTGA. V gave up 5 bases and J gave up 2 bases; unmatched junction bases: 5. The CDR3 is CASSPGTGGPYEQYF. CDR3 in DNA: TGTGCCAGCAGCCCCGGGACAGGGGGGCCCTACGAGCAGTACTTC.

This CDR3 is CASSPVVNGGTEAFF. The CDR3 bases are TGTGCCAGCTCACCAGTGGTGAACGGAGGCACTGAAGCTTTCTTT. This rearrangement joins TRBV18 to TRBJ1-1; D is uncertain. The germline V gene encodes CDR1 KGHSH and CDR2 LQKENI. This CDR3 comprises 15 residues. Trimming cost V 2 bases and J 4 bases, with 14 bases left between them.

By share, this clone counts as medium-sized. The chain employs TRBV13 and TRBJ2-7, with 12 bases identical to TRBD2. The CDR3 runs 16 residues. Germline V gene data show CDR1 as PRHDT and CDR2 as FYEKMQ (reference sequence). Trimming cost V 5 bases and J 6 bases; bases outside gene matches: 11. This CDR3 reads CASSHRTSGIRAEQYF. The CDR3 DNA follows: TGTGCCAGCAGCCACCGGACTAGCGGGATCAGAGCCGAGCAGTACTTC.

The rearrangement links TRBV10-1 to TRBJ2-2; TRBD2 aligns across 8 bases. Looked up from germline, CDR1 is WNHNN and CDR2 is SYGVQD (reference sequence). With 2 bases clipped from V and 5 bases from J, the junction kept 7 bases outside the gene matches. This CDR3 region has 16 residues. The CDR3: CASSERRGAKTGELFF. CDR3 in DNA: TGCGCCAGCAGTGAGAGGCGGGGGGCTAAGACCGGGGAGCTGTTTTTT.

The V call is TRBV6-4, the J call TRBJ2-2; the match to TRBD2 covers 12 bases. CDR3 size: 16 residues. V lost 6 bases to trimming and J lost 3 bases; unmatched junction nucleotides: 5. Germline CDR1 is MRHNA and CDR2 is SNTAGT. CDR3 nucleotides: TGTGCCAGCAGACTAGCGGGAGGAAGGGACACCGGGGAGCTGTTTTTT. It codes for CASRLAGGRDTGELFF.

This rearrangement joins TRBV18 to TRBJ1-2; possible D gene TRBD1, 5 bases. Looked up from germline, CDR1 is KGHSH and CDR2 is LQKENI. The CDR3 totals 13 residues. V lost 2 bases and J 11 bases, leaving 15 bases between the germline ends. This CDR3 is CASSPVLPRGYTF. The CDR3 nucleotides are TGTGCCAGCTCACCAGTTCTCCCCCGGGGGTACACCTTC.

The chain has TRBV27 and TRBJ1-2, with D possibly being TRBD1 (5 bases). The CDR3 is 16 residues long. Germline loops: CDR1 MNHEY, CDR2 SMNVEV (reference sequence). With 8 bases removed from V and 0 bases from J, the gap between germline ends came to 19 bases. The CDR3: CASAHLGRGPNYGYTF. DNA for the CDR3: TGTGCCAGCGCTCACTTGGGAAGGGGTCCTAACTATGGCTACACCTTC.

V gene TRBV19 combines with J gene TRBJ2-1, with D hard to call. Looked up from germline, CDR1 is LNHDA and CDR2 is SQIVND (reference sequence). V dropped 0 bases and J dropped 9 bases, with 9 bases sitting between them. There are 13 residues in the CDR3. In DNA, the CDR3 is TGTGCCAGTAGTATAGACAGAGTAGGTGAGCAGTTCTTC. Protein: CASSIDRVGEQFF.

The chain recombines TRBV28 with TRBJ2-7; 11 bases agree with TRBD2. Germline V gene data show CDR1 as MDHEN and CDR2 as SYDVKM. The ends lost 6 bases at V and 3 bases at J; junction bases unmatched: 22. The CDR3 is made up of 20 amino acids. CDR3 in DNA: TGTGCCAGCAGCCCCCTTAGGGGGCGAAAGACTAGCGGGGTGGACTACGAGCAGTACTTC. This encodes CASSPLRGRKTSGVDYEQYF.

The chain links TRBV11-2 to TRBJ2-2; D is undetermined. The CDR3 spans 13 residues. V shed 1 base and J shed 2 bases, with 2 bases lying between them. Germline values: CDR1 SGHAT, CDR2 FQNNGV. CDR3 loop: CASSLVNTGELFF. As DNA, the CDR3 is TGTGCCAGCAGCTTAGTTAACACCGGGGAGCTGTTTTTT.

This clone turned up a few times. The chain has TRBV14 and TRBJ1-2; D is unclear. Trimming removed 4 bases from V and 3 bases from J, with 9 bases in between. The germline V gene has CDR1 SGHDN and CDR2 FVKESK. The CDR3 is 13 amino acids. This CDR3 is CASSPNMDYGYTF. CDR3 coding DNA: TGTGCCAGCAGCCCAAACATGGACTATGGCTACACCTTC.

The chain couples TRBV5-5 to TRBJ1-2, with D tentatively TRBD1 (6 bases). Per germline, CDR1 SGHKS and CDR2 YYEKEE (reference sequence). V lost 5 bases and J lost 3, with 14 bases in between. This CDR3 is 14 amino acids long. CDR3 DNA: TGTGCCAGCAGTCAGGACAGCAGATACTATGGCTACACCTTC. Translation gives CASSQDSRYYGYTF.

V and J are TRBV2 and TRBJ1-1, with a possible D match to TRBD1 (5 bases). Trimming removed 7 bases at V and 0 bases at J, with 12 bases between. Germline V lookup: CDR1 SNHLY, CDR2 FYNNEI. This CDR3 has 14 amino acids. The CDR3 reads CASNIDSMNTEAFF. The CDR3 DNA follows: TGTGCCAGCAATATCGACAGCATGAACACTGAAGCTTTCTTT.

V and J are TRBV11-3 and TRBJ2-5, with 7 bases lining up with TRBD2. This CDR3 contains 15 residues. The V segment lost 5 bases and the J segment 5 bases; nucleotides outside the gene matches: 11. The germline V gene has CDR1 SGHNT and CDR2 YENEEA. CDR3 DNA: TGTGCCAGCAGCCCGGGGGGTGGAGCCGTGGAGACCCAGTACTTC. Residues: CASSPGGGAVETQYF.

The CDR3 nucleotides are TGTGCCAGCAGCCACCAGTATGGGCGGCAAGAGACCCAGTACTTC. Protein product: CASSHQYGRQETQYF. The rearrangement joins TRBV28 to TRBJ2-5; D is unclear. This CDR3 comprises 15 residues. The V end was cut by 6 bases, the J end by 2 bases, with 16 bases between. The germline CDR1 and CDR2 sequences are MDHEN and SYDVKM.

This clone came up a few times. Germline is not matched at one junction end, which may reflect a read error. This sequence joins TRBV3-1 (or the pseudogene TRBV3-2) and TRBJ1-4, with TRBD1 identical over 9 bases. This CDR3 has 16 residues. Germline CDR1 is LGHDT and CDR2 is YNNKEL (reference sequence). CDR3 in amino acids: CASSQGPLGQGERLFF. The CDR3, as DNA: TGTGCCAGCAGCCAAGGTCCCTTGGGACAGGGTGAAAGACTGTTTTTT.

The CDR3 DNA sequence: TGCAGCGTTAATGGACAGACCAATGAGCAGTTCTTC. This sequence encodes CSVNGQTNEQFF. V is TRBV29-1 and J is TRBJ2-1, with TRBD1 as a possible D gene (6 bases). The CDR3 consists of 12 residues. Trimming left V 5 bases short and J 6 bases short, with 11 bases between. CDR1 is SQVTM, CDR2 ANQGSEA, per germline.

The V and J genes are TRBV18 and TRBJ1-2, with D unclear. The CDR3 has 15 amino acids. The V and J ends lost 3 bases and 6 bases respectively, with 17 bases between them. The germline gives CDR1 KGHSH, CDR2 LQKENI. The CDR3, as DNA: TGTGCCAGCTCACCTGGACCCTCCGTCAGGAATGGCTACACCTTC. Its translation is CASSPGPSVRNGYTF.

V is TRBV7-3 and J is TRBJ2-3, with no clear D. The CDR3 spans 15 residues. The germline V gene has CDR1 SGHTA and CDR2 FQGTGA. V lost 2 bases and J lost 6, with 15 bases in between. As DNA, the CDR3 is TGTGCCAGCAGCTTATCGGATTTGTTTGCGGATACGCAGTATTTT. Its protein is CASSLSDLFADTQYF.

The V gene is TRBV27, the J gene TRBJ1-2, with TRBD1 as a possible D gene (5 bases). The CDR3 length is 13 residues. Germline values: CDR1 MNHEY, CDR2 SMNVEV (reference sequence). The V end was cut by 6 bases, the J end by 6 bases, with 14 bases between. The CDR3 protein is CASSEINRHGYTF. The DNA for the CDR3 is TGTGCCAGCAGCGAGATAAACAGGCATGGCTACACCTTC.